The present T cell receptor (beta chain) was sequenced within a study of T cell repertoires in cytomegalovirus infection. This clonotype has more than one count but fewer than ten. TCRdb passed the reads through MiXCR, listing each CDR3 protein once. The sample carries over 300,000 distinct CDR3 sequences, 17% recorded once. The CDR3 is 16 amino acids. The V gene's germline CDR1 is LGHNA and CDR2 YNFKEQ. J gave up 5 bases and V 4 bases, and 6 bases lay outside the gene matches. Sequencing was done on a sample of PBMCs. The receptor was derived from a human donor in good health (CMV status not recorded). Some clones in this sample may be carry-over from other donors' samples. This rearrangement joins TRBV4-2 to TRBJ2-5; 14 bases match TRBD2. The CDR3 is CASSPGTSGGGETQYF. In nucleotides, the CDR3 is TGTGCCAGCAGCCCTGGGACTAGCGGGGGCGGCGAGACCCAGTACTTC.